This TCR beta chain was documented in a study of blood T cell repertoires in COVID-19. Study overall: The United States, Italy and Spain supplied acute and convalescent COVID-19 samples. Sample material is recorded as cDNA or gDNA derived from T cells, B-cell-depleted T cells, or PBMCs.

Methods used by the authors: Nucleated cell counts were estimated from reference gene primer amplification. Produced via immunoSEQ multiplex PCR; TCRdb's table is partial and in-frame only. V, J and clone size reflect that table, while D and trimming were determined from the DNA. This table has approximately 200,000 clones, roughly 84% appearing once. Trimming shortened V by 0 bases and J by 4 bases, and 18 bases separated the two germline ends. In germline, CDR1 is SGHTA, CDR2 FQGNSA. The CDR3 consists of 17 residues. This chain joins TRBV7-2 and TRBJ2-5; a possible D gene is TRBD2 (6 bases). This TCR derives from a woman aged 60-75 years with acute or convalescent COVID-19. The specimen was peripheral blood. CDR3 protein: CASSLASTRLRGETQYF. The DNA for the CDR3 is TGTGCCAGCAGCTTAGCATCGACTAGGCTCCGGGGAGAGACCCAGTACTTC.